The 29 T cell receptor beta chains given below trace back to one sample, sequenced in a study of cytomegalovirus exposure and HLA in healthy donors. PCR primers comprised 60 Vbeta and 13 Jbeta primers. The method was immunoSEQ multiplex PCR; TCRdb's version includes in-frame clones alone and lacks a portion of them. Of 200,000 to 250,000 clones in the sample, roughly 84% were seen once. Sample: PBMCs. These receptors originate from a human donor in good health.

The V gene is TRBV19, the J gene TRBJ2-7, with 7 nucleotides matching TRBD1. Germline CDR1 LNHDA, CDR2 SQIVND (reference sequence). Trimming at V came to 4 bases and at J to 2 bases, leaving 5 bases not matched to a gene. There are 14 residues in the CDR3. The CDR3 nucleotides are TGTGCCAGTAGTAACCAAGGGGGCACCTACGAGCAGTACTTC. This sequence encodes CASSNQGGTYEQYF. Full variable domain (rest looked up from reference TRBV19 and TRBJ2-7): DGGITQSPKYLFRKEGQNVTLSCEQNLNHDAMYWYRQDPGQGLRLIYYSQIVNDFQKGDIAEGYSVSREKKESFPLTVTSAQKNPTAFYLCASSNQGGTYEQYFGPGTRLTVT.

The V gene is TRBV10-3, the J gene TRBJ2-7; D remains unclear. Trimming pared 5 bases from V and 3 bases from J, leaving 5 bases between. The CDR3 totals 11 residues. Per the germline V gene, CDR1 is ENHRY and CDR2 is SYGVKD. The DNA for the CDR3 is TGTGCCATCAGTCAAAACTACGAGCAGTACTTC. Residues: CAISQNYEQYF.

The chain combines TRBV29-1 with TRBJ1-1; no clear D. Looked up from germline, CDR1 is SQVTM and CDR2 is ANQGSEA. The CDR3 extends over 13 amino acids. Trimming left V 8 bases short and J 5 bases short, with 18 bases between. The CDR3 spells CSHREDVYTEAFF. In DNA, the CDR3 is TGCAGCCACCGGGAGGATGTGTATACTGAAGCTTTCTTT.

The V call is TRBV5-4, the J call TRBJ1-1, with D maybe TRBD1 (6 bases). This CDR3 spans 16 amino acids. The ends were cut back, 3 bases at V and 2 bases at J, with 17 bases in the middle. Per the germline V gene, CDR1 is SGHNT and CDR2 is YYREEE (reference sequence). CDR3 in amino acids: CASSSKAGTSNTEAFF. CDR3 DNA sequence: TGTGCCAGCAGCTCTAAAGCCGGGACATCTAACACTGAAGCTTTCTTT.

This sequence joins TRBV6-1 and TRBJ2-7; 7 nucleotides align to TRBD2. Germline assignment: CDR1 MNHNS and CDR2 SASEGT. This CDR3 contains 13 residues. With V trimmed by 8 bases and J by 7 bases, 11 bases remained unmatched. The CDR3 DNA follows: TGTGCCAGCTGTCTCTCTTACGGGGGGGAGCAGTACTTC. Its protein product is CASCLSYGGEQYF.

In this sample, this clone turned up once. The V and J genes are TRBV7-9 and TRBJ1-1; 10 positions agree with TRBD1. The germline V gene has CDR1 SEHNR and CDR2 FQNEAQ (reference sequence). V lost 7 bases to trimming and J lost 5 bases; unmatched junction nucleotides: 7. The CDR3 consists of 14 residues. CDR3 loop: CASTRDRGETEAFF. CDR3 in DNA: TGTGCCAGCACCAGGGACAGGGGTGAAACTGAAGCTTTCTTT.

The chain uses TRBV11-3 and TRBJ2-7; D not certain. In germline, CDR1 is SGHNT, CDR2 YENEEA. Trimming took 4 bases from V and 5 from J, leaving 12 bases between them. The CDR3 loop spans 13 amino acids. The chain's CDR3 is CASSSSDSNEQYF. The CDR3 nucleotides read TGTGCCAGCAGCTCGTCTGACTCAAACGAGCAGTACTTC.

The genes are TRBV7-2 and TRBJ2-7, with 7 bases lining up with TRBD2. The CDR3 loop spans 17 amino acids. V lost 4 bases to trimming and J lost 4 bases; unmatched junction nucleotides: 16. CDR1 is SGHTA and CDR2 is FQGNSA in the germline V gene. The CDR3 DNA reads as TGTGCCAGCAGCTCCACTACGCCGGGACTAACCCTTTACGAGCAGTACTTC. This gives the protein CASSSTTPGLTLYEQYF.

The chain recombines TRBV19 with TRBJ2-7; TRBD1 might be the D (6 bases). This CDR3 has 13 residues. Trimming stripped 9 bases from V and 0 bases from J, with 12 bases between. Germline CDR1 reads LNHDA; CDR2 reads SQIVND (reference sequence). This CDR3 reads CASRTASSYEQYF. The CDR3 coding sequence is TGTGCCAGCCGGACAGCGAGCTCCTACGAGCAGTACTTC.

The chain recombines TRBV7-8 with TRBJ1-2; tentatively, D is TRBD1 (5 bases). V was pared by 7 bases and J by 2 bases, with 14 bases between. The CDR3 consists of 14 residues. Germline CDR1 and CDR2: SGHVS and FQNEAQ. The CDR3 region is CASKRLTENYGYTF. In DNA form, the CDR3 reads TGTGCCAGCAAACGACTGACAGAAAACTATGGCTACACCTTC. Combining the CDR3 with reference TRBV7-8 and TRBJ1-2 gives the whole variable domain GAGVSQSPRYKVAKRGQDVALRCDPISGHVSLFWYQQALGQGPEFLTYFQNEAQLDKSGLPSDRFFAERPEGSVSTLKIQRTQQEDSAVYLCASKRLTENYGYTFGSGTRLTVV.

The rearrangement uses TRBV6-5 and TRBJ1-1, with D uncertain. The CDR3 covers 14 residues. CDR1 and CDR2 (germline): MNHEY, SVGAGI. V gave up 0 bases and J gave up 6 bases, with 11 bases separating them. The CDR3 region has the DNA TGTGCCAGCAGTTACTCACGGGGTACCGCTGAAGCTTTCTTT. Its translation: CASSYSRGTAEAFF.

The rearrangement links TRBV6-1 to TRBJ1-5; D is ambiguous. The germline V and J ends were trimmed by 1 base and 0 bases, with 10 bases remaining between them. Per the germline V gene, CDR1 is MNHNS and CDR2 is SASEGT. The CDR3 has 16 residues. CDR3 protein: CASSEVLSSSNQPQHF. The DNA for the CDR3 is TGTGCCAGCAGTGAAGTTCTAAGCTCTAGCAATCAGCCCCAGCATTTT.

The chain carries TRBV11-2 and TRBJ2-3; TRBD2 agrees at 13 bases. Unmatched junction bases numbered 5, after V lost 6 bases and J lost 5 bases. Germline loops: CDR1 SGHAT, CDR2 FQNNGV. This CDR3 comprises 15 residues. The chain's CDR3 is CASRRLAGGRDTQYF. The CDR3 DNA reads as TGTGCCAGCAGGCGACTAGCGGGAGGTAGAGATACGCAGTATTTT.

CDR3 nucleotides: TGCGCCAGCTTACCCCTTAGCGGGATAGGGAATGAGCAGTTCTTC. This translates into CASLPLSGIGNEQFF. V usage is TRBV5-1 and J usage is TRBJ2-1; the match to TRBD2 covers 8 bases. Per the germline V gene, CDR1 is SGHRS and CDR2 is YFSETQ. The CDR3 extends over 15 amino acids. The ends lost 7 bases at V and 7 bases at J; junction bases unmatched: 13.

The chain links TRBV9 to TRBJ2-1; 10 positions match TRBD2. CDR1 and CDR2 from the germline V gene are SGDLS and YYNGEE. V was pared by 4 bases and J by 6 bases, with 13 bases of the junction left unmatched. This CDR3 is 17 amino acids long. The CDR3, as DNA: TGTGCCAGCAGCCCTCCTAGCGGGAGCGTTCTCGTCAATGAGCAGTTCTTC. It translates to CASSPPSGSVLVNEQFF.

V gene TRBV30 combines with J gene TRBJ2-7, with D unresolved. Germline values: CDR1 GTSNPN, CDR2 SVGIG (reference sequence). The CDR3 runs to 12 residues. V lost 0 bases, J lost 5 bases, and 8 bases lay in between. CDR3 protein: CAWSVWADEQYF. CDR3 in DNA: TGTGCCTGGAGTGTTTGGGCAGACGAGCAGTACTTC.

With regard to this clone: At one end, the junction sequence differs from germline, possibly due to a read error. Written as DNA, the CDR3 is TGTTCCAGCAGCCCCCCGGCGGGACTACTCAATGAGCAGTTCTTC. As protein: CSSSPPAGLLNEQFF. The rearrangement joins TRBV7-9 to TRBJ2-1, with 7 bases matching TRBD2. The germline gives CDR1 SEHNR, CDR2 FQNEAQ (reference sequence). CDR3 size: 15 residues. The full variable domain, in which reference TRBV7-9 and TRBJ2-1 provide the parts outside the CDR3, is DTGVSQNPRHKITKRGQNVTFRCDPISEHNRLYWYRQTLGQGPEFLTYFQNEAQLEKSRLLSDRFSAERPKGSFSTLEIQRTEQGDSAMYLCSSSPPAGLLNEQFFGPGTRLTVL.

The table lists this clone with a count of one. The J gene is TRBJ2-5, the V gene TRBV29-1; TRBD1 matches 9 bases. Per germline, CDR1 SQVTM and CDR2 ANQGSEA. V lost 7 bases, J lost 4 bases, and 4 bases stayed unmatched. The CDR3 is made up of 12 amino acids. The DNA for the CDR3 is TGCAGCGCCTCGACAGGGGGAGAGACCCAGTACTTC. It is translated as CSASTGGETQYF.

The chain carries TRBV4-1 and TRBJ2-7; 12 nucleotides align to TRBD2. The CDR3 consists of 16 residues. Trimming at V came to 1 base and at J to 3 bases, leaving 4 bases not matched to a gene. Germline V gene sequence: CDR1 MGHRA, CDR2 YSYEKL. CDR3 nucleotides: TGCGCCAGCAGCCAAGGTCTAGCGGGAGGGTACTACGAGCAGTACTTC. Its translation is CASSQGLAGGYYEQYF.

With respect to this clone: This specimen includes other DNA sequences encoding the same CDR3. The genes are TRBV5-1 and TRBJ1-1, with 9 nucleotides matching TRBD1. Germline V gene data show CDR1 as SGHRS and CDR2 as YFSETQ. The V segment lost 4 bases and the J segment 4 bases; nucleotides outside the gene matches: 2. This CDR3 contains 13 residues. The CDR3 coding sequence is TGCGCCAGCAGCAGGGACAGGGCCACTGAAGCTTTCTTT. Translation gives CASSRDRATEAFF.

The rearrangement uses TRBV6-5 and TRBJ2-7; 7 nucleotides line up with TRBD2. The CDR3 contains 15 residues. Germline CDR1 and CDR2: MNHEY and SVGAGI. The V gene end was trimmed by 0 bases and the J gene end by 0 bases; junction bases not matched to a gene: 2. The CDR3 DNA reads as TGTGCCAGCAGTTACTCCGGGAGGAGCTCCTACGAGCAGTACTTC. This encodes CASSYSGRSSYEQYF.

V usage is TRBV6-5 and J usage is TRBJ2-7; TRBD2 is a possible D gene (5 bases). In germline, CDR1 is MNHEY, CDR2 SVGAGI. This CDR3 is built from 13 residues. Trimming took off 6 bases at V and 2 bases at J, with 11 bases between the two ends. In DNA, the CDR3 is TGTGCCAGCAGCCCTCGGGGAGCCTACGAGCAGTACTTC. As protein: CASSPRGAYEQYF.

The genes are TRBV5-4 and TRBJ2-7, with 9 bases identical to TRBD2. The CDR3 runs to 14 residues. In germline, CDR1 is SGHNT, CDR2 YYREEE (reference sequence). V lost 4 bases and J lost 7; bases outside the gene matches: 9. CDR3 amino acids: CASSPSSGTREQYF. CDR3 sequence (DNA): TGTGCCAGCAGCCCCTCTAGCGGGACGCGGGAGCAGTACTTC.

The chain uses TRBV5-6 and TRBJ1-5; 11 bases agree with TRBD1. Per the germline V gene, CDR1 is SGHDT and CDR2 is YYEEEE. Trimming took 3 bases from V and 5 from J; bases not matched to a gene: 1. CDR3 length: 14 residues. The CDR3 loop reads CASSWGQGDQPQHF. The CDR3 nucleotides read TGTGCCAGCAGCTGGGGACAGGGGGATCAGCCCCAGCATTTT.

The CDR3: CASSLGSGGPVHF. The DNA for the CDR3 is TGTGCCAGCAGTTTAGGGTCGGGAGGACCCGTTCACTTT. V and J are TRBV27 and TRBJ1-6; no firm D call. CDR3 length: 13 amino acids. Deletions cut 2 bases from V and 19 bases from J, with 18 bases between. The germline CDR1 and CDR2 sequences are MNHEY and SMNVEV (reference sequence).

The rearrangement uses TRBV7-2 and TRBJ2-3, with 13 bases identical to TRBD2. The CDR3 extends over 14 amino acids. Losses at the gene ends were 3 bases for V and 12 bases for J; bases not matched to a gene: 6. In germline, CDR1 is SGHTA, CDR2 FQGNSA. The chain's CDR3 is CASSFAGTSGTQYF. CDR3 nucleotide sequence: TGTGCCAGCAGCTTCGCCGGGACTAGCGGGACCCAGTATTTT.

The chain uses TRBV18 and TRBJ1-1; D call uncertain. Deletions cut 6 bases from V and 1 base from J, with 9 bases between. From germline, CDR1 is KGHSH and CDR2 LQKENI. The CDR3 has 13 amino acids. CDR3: CASSESWNTEAFF. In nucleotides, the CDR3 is TGTGCCAGCTCCGAGTCCTGGAACACTGAAGCTTTCTTT.

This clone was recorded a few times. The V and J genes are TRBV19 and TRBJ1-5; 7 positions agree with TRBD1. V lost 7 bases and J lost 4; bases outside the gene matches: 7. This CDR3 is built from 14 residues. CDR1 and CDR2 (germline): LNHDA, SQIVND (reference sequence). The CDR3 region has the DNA TGTGCCAGTAAACTAACAGGGGCAAATCAGCCCCAGCATTTT. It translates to CASKLTGANQPQHF.

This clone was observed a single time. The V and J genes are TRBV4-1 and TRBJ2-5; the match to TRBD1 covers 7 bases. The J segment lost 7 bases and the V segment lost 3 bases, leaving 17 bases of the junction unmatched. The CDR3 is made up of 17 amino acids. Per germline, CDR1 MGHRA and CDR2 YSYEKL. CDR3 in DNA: TGCGCCAGCAGCCATGTCAAGGACAGGTTGAATAGTGGGACCCAGTACTTC. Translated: CASSHVKDRLNSGTQYF.